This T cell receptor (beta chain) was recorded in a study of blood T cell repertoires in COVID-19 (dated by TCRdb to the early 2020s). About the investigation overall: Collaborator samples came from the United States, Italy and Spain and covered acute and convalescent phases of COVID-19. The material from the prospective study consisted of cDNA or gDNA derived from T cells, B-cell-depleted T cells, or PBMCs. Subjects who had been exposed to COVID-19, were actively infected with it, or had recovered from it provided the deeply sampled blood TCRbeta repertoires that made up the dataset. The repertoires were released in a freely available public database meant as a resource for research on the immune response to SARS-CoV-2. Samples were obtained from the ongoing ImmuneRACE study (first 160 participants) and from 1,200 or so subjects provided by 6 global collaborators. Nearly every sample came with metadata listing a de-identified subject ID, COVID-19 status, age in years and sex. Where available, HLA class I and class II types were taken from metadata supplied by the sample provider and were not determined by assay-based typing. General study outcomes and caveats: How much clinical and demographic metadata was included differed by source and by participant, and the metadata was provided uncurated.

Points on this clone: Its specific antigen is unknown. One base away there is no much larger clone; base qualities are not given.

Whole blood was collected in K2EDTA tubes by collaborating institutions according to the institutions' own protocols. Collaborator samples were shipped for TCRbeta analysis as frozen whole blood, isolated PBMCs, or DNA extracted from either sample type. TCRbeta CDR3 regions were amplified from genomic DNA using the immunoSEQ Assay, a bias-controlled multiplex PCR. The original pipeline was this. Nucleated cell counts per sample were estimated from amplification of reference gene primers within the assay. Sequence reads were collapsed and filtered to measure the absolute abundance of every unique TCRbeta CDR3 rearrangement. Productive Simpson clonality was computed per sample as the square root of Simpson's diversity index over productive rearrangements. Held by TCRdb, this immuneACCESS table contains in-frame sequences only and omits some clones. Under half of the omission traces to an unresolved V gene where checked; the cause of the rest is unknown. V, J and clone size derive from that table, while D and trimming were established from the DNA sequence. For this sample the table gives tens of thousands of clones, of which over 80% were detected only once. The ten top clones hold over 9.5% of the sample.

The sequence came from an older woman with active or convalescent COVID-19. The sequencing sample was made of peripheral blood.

The CDR3 reads CASSLYRERGYTF. In nucleotide form, the sequence is TGTGCCAGCAGCTTATACAGGGAAAGGGGCTACACCTTC. The V and J segments used are TRBV11-2 and TRBJ1-2; matching of 6 bases hints at TRBD1 as the D gene. The germline ends are 12 bases apart after V is trimmed by 2 bases and J by 8 bases. As encoded in the germline V gene, CDR1 is SGHAT while CDR2 is FQNNGV. From the cysteine up to the phenylalanine, the CDR3 has a length of 13 residues. Only CDR3 DNA remains: 39 bases, in frame from the first base.